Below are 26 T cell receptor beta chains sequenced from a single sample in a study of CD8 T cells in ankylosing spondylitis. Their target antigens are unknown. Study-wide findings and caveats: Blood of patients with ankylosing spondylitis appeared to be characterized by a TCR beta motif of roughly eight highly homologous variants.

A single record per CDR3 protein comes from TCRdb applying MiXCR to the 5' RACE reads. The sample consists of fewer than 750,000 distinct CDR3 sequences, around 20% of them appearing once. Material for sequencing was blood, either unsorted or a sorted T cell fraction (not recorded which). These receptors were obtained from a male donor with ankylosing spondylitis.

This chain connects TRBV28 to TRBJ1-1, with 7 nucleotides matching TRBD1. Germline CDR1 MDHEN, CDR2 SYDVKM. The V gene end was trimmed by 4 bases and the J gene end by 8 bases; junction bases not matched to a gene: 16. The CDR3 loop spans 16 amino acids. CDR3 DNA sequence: TGTGCCAGCAGTTACTATTTAGGTCCGTCGACAGGGGAAGCTTTCTTT. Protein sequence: CASSYYLGPSTGEAFF.

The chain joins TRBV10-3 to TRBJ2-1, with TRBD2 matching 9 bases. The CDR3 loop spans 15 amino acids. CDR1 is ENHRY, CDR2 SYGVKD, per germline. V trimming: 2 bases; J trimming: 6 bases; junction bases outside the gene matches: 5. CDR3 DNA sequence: TGTGCCATCAGTGAGACTAGCGGGTCCGGCAATGAGCAGTTCTTC. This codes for CAISETSGSGNEQFF.

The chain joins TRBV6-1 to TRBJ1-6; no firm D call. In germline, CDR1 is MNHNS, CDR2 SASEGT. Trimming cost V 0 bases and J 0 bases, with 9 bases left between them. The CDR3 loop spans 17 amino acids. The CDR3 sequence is CASSEAQPLSYNSPLHF. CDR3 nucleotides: TGTGCCAGCAGTGAAGCGCAGCCCCTCTCCTATAATTCACCCCTCCACTTT.

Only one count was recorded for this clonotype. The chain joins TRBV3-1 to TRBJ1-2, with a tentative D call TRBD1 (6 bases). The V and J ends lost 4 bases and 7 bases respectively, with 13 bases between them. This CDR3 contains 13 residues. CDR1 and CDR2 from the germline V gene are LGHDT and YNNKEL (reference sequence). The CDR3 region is CASSPWGDIGYTF. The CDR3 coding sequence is TGTGCCAGCAGCCCCTGGGGGGACATTGGCTACACCTTC. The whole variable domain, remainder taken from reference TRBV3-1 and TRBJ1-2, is DTAVSQTPKYLVTQMGNDKSIKCEQNLGHDTMYWYKQDSKKFLKIMFSYNNKELIINETVPNRFSPKSPDKAHLNLHINSLELGDSAVYFCASSPWGDIGYTFGSGTRLTVV.

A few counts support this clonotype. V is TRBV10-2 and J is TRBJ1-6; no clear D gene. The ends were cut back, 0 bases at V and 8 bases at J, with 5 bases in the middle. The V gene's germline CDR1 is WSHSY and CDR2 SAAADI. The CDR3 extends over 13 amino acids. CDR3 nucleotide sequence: TGCGCCAGCAGTGAGTCAGCGTATTCACCCCTCCACTTT. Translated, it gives CASSESAYSPLHF.

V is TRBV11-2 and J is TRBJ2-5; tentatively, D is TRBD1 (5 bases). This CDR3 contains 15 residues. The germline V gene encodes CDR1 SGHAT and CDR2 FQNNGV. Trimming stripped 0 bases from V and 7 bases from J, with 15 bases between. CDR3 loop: CASSLEGQGIGTQYF. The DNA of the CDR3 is TGTGCCAGCAGCTTAGAGGGGCAGGGCATCGGGACCCAGTACTTC. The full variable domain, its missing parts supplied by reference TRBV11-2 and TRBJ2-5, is EAGVAQSPRYKIIEKRQSVAFWCNPISGHATLYWYQQILGQGPKLLIQFQNNGVVDDSQLPKDRFSAERLKGVDSTLKIQPAKLEDSAVYLCASSLEGQGIGTQYFGPGTRLLVL.

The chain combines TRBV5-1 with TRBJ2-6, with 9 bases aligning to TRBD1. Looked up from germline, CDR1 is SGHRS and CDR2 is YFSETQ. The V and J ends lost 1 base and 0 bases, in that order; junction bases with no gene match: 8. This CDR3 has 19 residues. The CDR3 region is CASSLSVGTGISGANVLTF. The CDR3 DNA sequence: TGCGCCAGCAGCTTGTCTGTTGGGACAGGGATCTCTGGGGCCAACGTCCTGACTTTC.

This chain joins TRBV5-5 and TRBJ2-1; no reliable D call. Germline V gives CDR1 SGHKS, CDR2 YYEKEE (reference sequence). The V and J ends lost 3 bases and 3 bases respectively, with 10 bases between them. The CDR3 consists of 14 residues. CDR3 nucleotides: TGTGCCAGCAGCTCATCCTCCCTCTACAATGAGCAGTTCTTC. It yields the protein CASSSSSLYNEQFF.

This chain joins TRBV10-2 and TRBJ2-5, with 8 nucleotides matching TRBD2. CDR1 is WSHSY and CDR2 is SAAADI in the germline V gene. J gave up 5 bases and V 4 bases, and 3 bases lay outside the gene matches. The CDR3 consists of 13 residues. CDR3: CASSVRGGETQYF. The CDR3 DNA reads TGCGCCAGCAGTGTCCGGGGGGGGGAGACCCAGTACTTC.

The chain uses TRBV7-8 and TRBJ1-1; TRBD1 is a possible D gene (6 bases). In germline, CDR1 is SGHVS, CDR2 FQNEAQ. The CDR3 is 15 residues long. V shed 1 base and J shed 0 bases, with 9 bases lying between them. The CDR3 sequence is CASSLVGDMNTEAFF. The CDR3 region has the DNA TGTGCCAGCAGCTTAGTTGGGGACATGAACACTGAAGCTTTCTTT.

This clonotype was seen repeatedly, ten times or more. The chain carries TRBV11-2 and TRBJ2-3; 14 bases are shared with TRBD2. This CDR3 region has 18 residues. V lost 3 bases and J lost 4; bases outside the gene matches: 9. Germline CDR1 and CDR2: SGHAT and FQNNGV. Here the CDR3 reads CASSFPTGLAGVPDTQYF. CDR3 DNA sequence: TGTGCCAGCAGCTTTCCAACGGGACTAGCGGGAGTACCAGATACGCAGTATTTT.

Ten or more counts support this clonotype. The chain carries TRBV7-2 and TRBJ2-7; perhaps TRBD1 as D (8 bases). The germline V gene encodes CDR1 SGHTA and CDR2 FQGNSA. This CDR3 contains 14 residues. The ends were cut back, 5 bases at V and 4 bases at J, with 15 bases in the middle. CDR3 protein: CASSRDRGGYEQYF. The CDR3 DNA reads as TGTGCCAGCAGCCGTGACAGGGGAGGGTACGAGCAGTACTTC.

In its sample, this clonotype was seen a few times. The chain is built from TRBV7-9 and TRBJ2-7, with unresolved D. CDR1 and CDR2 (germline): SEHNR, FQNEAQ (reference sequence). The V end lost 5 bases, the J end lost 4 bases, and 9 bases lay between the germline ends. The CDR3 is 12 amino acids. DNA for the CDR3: TGTGCCAGCAGCGCCTCAGAATACGAGCAGTACTTC. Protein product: CASSASEYEQYF. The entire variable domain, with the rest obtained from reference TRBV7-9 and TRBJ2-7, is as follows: DTGVSQNPRHKITKRGQNVTFRCDPISEHNRLYWYRQTLGQGPEFLTYFQNEAQLEKSRLLSDRFSAERPKGSFSTLEIQRTEQGDSAMYLCASSASEYEQYFGPGTRLTVT.

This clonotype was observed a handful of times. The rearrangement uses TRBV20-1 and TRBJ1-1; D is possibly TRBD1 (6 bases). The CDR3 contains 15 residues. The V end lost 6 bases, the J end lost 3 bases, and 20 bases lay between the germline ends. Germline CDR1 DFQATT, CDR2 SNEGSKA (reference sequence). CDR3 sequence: CSAQSGGQGDTEAFF. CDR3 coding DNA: TGCAGTGCCCAAAGCGGGGGGCAAGGGGACACTGAAGCTTTCTTT.

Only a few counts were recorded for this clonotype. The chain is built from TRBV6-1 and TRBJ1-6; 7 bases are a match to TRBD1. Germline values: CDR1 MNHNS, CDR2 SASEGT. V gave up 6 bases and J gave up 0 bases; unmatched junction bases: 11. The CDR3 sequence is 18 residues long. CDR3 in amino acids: CASRSPTGAGSYNSPLHF. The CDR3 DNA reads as TGTGCCAGCAGATCGCCTACAGGGGCCGGCTCCTATAATTCACCCCTCCACTTT.

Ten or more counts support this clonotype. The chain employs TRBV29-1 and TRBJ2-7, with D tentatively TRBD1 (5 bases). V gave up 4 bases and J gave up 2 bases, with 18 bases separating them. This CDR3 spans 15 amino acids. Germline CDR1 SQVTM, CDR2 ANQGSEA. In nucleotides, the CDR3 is TGCAGCGTTGGCCTGACAGCTGACCTTGCCTACGAGCAGTACTTC. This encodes CSVGLTADLAYEQYF.

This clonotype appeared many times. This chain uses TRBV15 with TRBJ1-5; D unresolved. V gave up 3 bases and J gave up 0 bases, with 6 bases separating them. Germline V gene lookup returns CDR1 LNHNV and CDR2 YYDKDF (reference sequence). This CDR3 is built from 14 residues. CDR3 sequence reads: CATSSTYSNQPQHF. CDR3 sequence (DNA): TGTGCCACCAGCAGCACCTATAGCAATCAGCCCCAGCATTTT.

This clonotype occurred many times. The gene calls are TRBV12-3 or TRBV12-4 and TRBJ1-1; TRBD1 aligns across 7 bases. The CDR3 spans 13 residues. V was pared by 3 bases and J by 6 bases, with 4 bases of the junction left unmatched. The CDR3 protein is CASSLRGGAEAFF. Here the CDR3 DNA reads TGTGCCAGCAGTTTGCGAGGGGGCGCTGAAGCTTTCTTT.

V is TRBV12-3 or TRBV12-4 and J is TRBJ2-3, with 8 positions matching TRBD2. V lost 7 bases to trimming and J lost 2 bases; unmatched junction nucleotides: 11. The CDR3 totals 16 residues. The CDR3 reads CASTREGRLTTDTQYF. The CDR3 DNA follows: TGTGCCAGCACCCGGGAGGGACGGTTAACCACAGATACGCAGTATTTT.

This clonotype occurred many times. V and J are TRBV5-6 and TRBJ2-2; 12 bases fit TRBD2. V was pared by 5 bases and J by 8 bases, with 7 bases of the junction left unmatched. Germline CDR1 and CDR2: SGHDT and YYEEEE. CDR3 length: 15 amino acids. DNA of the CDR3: TGTGCCAGCAGTCGACTAGCGGGAGATGGAGGGGAGCTGTTTTTT. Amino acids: CASSRLAGDGGELFF.

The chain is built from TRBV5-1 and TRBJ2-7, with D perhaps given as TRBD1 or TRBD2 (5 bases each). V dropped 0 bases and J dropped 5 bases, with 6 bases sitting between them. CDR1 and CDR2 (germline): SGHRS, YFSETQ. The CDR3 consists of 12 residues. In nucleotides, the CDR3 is TGCGCCAGCAGCTTGGAGGGACACGAGCAGTACTTC. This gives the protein CASSLEGHEQYF. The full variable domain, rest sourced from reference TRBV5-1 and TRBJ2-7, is KAGVTQTPRYLIKTRGQQVTLSCSPISGHRSVSWYQQTPGQGLQFLFEYFSETQRNKGNFPGRFSGRQFSNSRSEMNVSTLELGDSALYLCASSLEGHEQYFGPGTRLTVT.

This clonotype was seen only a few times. The CDR3 DNA is TGCGCCAGCAGCTTGGCCGGCGGGGGTCACAATGAGCAGTTCTTC. Residues: CASSLAGGGHNEQFF. The chain recombines TRBV5-1 with TRBJ2-1; 7 nucleotides align to TRBD2. V gave up 0 bases and J gave up 5 bases; unmatched junction bases: 5. Germline CDR1 and CDR2: SGHRS and YFSETQ. The CDR3 runs to 15 residues.

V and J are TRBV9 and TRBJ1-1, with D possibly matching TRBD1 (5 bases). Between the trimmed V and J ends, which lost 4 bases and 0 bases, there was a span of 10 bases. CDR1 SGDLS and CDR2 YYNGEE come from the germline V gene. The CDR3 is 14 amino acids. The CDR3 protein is CASSSRALNTEAFF. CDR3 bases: TGTGCCAGCAGCTCCAGGGCCCTGAACACTGAAGCTTTCTTT.

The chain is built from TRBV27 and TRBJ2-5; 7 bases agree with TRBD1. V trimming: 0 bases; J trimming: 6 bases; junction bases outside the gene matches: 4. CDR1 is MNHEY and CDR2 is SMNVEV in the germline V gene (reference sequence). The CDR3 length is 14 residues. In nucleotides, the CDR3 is TGTGCCAGCAGTTTATCTGAGGGGGCAAAGACCCAGTACTTC. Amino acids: CASSLSEGAKTQYF.

Written as DNA, the CDR3 is TGCGCCAGCAGCCAAGTCGGGCCAGGGGCTGGCTACGAGCAGTACTTC. Translation: CASSQVGPGAGYEQYF. The rearrangement joins TRBV4-1 to TRBJ2-7; the D gene is possibly TRBD1 (6 bases). Germline V gene data show CDR1 as MGHRA and CDR2 as YSYEKL. V lost 1 base to trimming and J lost 3 bases, with 16 bases between them. CDR3 length equals 16 residues.

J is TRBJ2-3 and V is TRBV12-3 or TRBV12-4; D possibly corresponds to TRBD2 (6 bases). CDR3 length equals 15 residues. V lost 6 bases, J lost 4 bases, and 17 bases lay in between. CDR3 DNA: TGTGCCAGCAGGAGACTAGGTGGGATGCCAGATACGCAGTATTTT. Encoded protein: CASRRLGGMPDTQYF.